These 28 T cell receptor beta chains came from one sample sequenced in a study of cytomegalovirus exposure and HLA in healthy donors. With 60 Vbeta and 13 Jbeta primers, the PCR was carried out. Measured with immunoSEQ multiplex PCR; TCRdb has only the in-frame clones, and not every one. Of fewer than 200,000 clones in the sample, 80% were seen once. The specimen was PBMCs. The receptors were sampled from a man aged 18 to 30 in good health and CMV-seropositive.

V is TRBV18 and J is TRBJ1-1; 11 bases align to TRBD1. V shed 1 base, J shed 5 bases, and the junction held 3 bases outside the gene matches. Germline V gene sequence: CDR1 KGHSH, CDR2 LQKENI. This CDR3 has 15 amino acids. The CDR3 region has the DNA TGTGCCAGCTCACCACTCCGGGACAGGGGGACTGAAGCTTTCTTT. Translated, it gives CASSPLRDRGTEAFF.

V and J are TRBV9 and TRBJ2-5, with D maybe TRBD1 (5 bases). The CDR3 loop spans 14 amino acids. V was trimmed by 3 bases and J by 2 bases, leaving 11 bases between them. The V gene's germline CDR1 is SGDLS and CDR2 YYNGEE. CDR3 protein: CASSERQNQETQYF. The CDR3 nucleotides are TGTGCCAGCAGCGAACGACAGAATCAAGAGACCCAGTACTTC. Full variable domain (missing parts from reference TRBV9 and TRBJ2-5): DSGVTQTPKHLITATGQRVTLRCSPRSGDLSVYWYQQSLDQGLQFLIQYYNGEERAKGNILERFSAQQFPDLHSELNLSSLELGDSALYFCASSERQNQETQYFGPGTRLLVL.

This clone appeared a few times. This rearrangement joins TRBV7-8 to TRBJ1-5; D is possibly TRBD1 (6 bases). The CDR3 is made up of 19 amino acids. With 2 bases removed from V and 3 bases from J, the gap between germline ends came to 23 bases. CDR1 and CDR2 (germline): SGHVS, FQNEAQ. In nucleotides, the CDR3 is TGTGCCAGCAGCTTATATATAGGGGGAACGGGGTCACCCAATCAGCCCCAGCATTTT. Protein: CASSLYIGGTGSPNQPQHF.

The chain's CDR3 is CASSQLQGTDYGYTF. The CDR3 DNA sequence: TGCGCCAGCAGCCAGCTACAGGGGACGGACTATGGCTACACCTTC. The rearrangement links TRBV4-1 to TRBJ1-2, with 7 bases lining up with TRBD1. The CDR3 contains 15 residues. Germline CDR1 reads MGHRA; CDR2 reads YSYEKL. The V and J ends lost 3 bases and 3 bases, in that order; junction bases with no gene match: 7.

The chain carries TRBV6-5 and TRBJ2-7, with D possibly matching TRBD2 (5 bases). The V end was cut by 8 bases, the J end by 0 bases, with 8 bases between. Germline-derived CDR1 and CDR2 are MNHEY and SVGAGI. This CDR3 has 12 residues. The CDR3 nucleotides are TGTGCCAGCTCCCGGGGCTCCTACGAGCAGTACTTC. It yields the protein CASSRGSYEQYF.

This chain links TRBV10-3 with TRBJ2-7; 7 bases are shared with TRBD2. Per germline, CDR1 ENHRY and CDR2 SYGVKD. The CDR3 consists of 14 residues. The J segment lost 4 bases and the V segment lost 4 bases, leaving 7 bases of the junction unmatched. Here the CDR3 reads CAISVPSGTYEQYF. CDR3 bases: TGTGCCATCAGTGTCCCTAGCGGTACGTACGAGCAGTACTTC.

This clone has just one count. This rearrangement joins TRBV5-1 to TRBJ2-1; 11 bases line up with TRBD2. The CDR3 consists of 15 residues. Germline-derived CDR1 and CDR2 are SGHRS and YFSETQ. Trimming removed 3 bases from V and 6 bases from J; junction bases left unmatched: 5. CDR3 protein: CASSSGLAELNEQFF. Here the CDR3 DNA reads TGCGCCAGCAGCTCGGGACTAGCGGAGCTCAATGAGCAGTTCTTC.

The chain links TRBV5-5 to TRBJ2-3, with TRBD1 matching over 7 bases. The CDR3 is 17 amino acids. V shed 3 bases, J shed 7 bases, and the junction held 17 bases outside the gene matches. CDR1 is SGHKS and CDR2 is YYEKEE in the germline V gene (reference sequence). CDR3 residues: CASSSTNFGTDGNTQYF. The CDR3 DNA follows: TGTGCCAGCAGCTCCACGAATTTCGGGACAGATGGGAATACGCAGTATTTT. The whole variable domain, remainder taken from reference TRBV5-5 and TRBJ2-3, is DAGVTQSPTHLIKTRGQQVTLRCSPISGHKSVSWYQQVLGQGPQFIFQYYEKEERGRGNFPDRFSARQFPNYSSELNVNALLLGDSALYLCASSSTNFGTDGNTQYFGPGTRLTVL.

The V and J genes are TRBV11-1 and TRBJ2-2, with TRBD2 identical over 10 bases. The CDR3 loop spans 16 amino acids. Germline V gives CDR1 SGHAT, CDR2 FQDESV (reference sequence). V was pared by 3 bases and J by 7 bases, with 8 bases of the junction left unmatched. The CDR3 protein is CASSFDDSGRSGELFF. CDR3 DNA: TGTGCCAGCAGCTTCGATGATAGCGGGAGGAGCGGGGAGCTGTTTTTT. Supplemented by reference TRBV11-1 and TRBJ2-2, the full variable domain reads EAEVAQSPRYKITEKSQAVAFWCDPISGHATLYWYRQILGQGPELLVQFQDESVVDDSQLPKDRFSAERLKGVDSTLKIQPAELGDSAMYLCASSFDDSGRSGELFFGEGSRLTVL.

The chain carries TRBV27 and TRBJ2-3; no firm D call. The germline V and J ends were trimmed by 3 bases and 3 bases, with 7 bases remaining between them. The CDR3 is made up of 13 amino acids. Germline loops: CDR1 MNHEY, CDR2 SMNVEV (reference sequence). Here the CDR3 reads CASSFVPTDTQYF. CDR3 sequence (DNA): TGTGCCAGCAGTTTCGTCCCGACAGATACGCAGTATTTT.

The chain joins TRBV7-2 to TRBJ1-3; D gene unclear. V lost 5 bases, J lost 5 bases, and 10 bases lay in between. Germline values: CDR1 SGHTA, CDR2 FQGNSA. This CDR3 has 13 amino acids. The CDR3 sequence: CASSPAARNTIYF. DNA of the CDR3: TGTGCCAGCAGCCCGGCGGCCCGAAACACCATATATTTT. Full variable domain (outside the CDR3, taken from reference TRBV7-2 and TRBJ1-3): GAGVSQSPSNKVTEKGKDVELRCDPISGHTALYWYRQSLGQGLEFLIYFQGNSAPDKSGLPSDRFSAERTGGSVSTLTIQRTQQEDSAVYLCASSPAARNTIYFGEGSWLTVV.

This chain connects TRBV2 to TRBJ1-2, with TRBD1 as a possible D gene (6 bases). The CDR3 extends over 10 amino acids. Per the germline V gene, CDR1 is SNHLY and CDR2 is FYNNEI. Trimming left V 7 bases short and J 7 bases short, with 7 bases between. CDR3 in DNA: TGTGCCAGCACACAGGGTGGCTACACCTTC. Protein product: CASTQGGYTF.

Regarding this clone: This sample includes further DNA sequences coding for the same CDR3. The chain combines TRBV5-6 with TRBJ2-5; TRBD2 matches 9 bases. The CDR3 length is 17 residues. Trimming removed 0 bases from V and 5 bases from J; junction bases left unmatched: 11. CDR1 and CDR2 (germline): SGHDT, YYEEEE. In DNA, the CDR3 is TGTGCCAGCAGCTTGGGTAGCGGGGGTAGTATTGGCGAGACCCAGTACTTC. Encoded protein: CASSLGSGGSIGETQYF.

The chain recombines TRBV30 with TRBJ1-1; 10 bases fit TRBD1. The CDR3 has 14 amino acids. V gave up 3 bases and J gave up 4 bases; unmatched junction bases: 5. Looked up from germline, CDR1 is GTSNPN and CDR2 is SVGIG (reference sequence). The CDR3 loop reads CAWRWTGGVTEAFF. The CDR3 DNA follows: TGTGCCTGGAGGTGGACAGGGGGAGTCACTGAAGCTTTCTTT. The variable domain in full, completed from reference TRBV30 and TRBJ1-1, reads SQTIHQWPATLVQPVGSPLSLECTVEGTSNPNLYWYRQAAGRGLQLLFYSVGIGQISSEVPQNLSASRPQDRQFILSSKKLLLSDSGFYLCAWRWTGGVTEAFFGQGTRLTVV.

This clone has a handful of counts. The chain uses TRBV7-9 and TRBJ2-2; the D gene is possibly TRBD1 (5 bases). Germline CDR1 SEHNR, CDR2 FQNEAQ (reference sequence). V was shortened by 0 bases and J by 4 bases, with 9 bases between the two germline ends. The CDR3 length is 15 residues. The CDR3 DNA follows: TGTGCCAGCAGCTTAGCCTCAGGGATCACCGGGGAGCTGTTTTTT. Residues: CASSLASGITGELFF.

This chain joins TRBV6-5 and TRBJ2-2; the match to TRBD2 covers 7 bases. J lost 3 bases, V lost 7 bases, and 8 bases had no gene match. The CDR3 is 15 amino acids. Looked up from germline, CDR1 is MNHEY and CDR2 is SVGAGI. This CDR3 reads CASTYGGLDTGELFF. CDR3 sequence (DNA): TGTGCCAGCACCTACGGGGGGTTGGACACCGGGGAGCTGTTTTTT.

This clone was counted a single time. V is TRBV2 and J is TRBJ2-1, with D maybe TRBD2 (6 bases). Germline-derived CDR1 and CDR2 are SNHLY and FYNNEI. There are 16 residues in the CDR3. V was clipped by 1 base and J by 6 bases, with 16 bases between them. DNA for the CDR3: TGTGCCAGCAGTGAAGTTCCCCGGGCACTAGCCAATGAGCAGTTCTTC. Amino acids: CASSEVPRALANEQFF.

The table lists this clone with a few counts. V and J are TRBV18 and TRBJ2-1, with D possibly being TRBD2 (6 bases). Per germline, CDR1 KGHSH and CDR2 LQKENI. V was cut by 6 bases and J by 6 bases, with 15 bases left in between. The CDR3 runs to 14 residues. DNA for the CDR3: TGTGCCAGCTCCCGGGAGTTGAGGGGCAATGAGCAGTTCTTC. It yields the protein CASSRELRGNEQFF.

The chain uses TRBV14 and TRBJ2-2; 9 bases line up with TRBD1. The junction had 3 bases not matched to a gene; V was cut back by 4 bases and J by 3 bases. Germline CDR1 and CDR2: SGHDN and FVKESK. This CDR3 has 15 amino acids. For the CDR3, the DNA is TGTGCCAGCAGCCGACAGGGGGTAGACACCGGGGAGCTGTTTTTT. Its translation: CASSRQGVDTGELFF.

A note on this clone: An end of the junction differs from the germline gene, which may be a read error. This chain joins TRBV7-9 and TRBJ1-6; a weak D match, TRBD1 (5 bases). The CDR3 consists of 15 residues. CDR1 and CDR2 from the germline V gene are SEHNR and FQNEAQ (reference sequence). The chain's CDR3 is CSSSWGGSYNSPLHF. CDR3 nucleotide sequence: TGTTCCAGTTCCTGGGGGGGCTCCTATAATTCACCCCTCCACTTT.

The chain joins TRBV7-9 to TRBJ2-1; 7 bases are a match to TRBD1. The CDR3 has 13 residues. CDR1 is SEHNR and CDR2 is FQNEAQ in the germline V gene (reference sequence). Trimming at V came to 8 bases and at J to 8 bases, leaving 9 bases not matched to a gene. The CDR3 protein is CASGPTGVYEQFF. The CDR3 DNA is TGTGCCAGCGGACCAACAGGGGTGTATGAGCAGTTCTTC.

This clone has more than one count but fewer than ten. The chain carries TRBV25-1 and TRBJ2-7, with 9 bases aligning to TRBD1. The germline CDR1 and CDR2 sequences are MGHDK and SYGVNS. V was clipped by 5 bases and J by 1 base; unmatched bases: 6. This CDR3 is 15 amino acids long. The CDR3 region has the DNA TGTGCCAGCAGTTTCCCGACAGGGGGTTCCTACGAGCAGTACTTC. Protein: CASSFPTGGSYEQYF.

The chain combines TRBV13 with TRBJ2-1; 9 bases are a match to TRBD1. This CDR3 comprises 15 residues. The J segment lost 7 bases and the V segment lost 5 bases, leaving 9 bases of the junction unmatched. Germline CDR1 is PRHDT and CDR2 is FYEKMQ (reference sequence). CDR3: CASSPRQGVSNEQFF. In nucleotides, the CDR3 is TGTGCCAGCAGCCCCCGACAGGGGGTTAGTAATGAGCAGTTCTTC.

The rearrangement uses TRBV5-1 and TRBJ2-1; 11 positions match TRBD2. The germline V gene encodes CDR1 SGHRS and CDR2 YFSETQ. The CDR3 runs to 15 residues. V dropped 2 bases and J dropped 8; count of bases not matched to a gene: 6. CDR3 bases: TGCGCCAGCAGCTTAGCTAGCGGGAGGATCGATGAGCAGTTCTTC. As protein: CASSLASGRIDEQFF. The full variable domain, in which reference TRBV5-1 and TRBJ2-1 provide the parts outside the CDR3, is KAGVTQTPRYLIKTRGQQVTLSCSPISGHRSVSWYQQTPGQGLQFLFEYFSETQRNKGNFPGRFSGRQFSNSRSEMNVSTLELGDSALYLCASSLASGRIDEQFFGPGTRLTVL.

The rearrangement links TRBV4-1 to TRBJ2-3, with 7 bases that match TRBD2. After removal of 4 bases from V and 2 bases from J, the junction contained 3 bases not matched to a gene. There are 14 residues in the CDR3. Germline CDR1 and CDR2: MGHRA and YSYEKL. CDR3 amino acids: CASSRGGVTDTQYF. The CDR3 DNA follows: TGCGCCAGCAGCCGGGGAGGGGTCACAGATACGCAGTATTTT.

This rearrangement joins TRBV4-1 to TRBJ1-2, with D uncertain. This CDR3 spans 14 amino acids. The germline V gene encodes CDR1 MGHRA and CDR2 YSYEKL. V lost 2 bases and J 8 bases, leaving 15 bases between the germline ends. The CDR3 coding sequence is TGCGCCAGCAGCCAACCGTCGGACTTTCGAGGCTACACCTTC. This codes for CASSQPSDFRGYTF.

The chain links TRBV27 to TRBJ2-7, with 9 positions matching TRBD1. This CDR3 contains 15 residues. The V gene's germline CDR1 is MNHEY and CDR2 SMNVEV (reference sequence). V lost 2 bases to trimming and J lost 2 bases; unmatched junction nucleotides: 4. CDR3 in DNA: TGTGCCAGCAGTTTAGGACAGGGGTGGACCTACGAGCAGTACTTC. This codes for CASSLGQGWTYEQYF.

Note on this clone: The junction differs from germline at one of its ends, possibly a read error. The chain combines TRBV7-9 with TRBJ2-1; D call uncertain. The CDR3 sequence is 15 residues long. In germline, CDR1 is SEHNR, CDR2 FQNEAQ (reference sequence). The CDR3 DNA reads TGTTCCAGCAGCGTCGAAGATTCCGCCGGCAATGAGCAGTTCTTC. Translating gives CSSSVEDSAGNEQFF.